This TCR beta chain was obtained from a study of cytomegalovirus exposure and HLA in healthy donors. Study summary: From about 180 million T cells, an earlier analysis saw roughly 100 million unique TCR beta sequences. Overall study findings and caveats: The classifier was said to identify cytomegalovirus status with high specificity and sensitivity. HLA allele associations emerged for 16,951 TCR beta sequences in a later analysis, at 0.05 false discovery rate. In vitro, a few CMV-associated chains proved specific for CMV antigens.

Germline values: CDR1 SGHVS, CDR2 FQNEAQ. V dropped 1 base and J dropped 0 bases, with 9 bases sitting between them. The CDR3 length is 15 residues. A few counts support this clone. Its antigen is not known. Amplification used 60 Vbeta primers and 13 Jbeta primers. Repertoires were generated with immunoSEQ multiplex PCR, while TCRdb's copy carries only in-frame clones and drops some. The data contain around 150,000 clones, about 64% of them seen just once; the ten biggest clones take up roughly 7%. This receptor was obtained from a woman in her fifties or sixties in good health and CMV-seropositive. This rearrangement joins TRBV7-8 to TRBJ1-1; D unresolved. Sequencing used PBMCs. The CDR3 reads CASSLGPRVNTEAFF. The CDR3 DNA reads TGTGCCAGCAGCTTAGGCCCGAGAGTGAACACTGAAGCTTTCTTT. Drawing the rest from reference TRBV7-8 and TRBJ1-1, the complete variable domain is GAGVSQSPRYKVAKRGQDVALRCDPISGHVSLFWYQQALGQGPEFLTYFQNEAQLDKSGLPSDRFFAERPEGSVSTLKIQRTQQEDSAVYLCASSLGPRVNTEAFFGQGTRLTVV.